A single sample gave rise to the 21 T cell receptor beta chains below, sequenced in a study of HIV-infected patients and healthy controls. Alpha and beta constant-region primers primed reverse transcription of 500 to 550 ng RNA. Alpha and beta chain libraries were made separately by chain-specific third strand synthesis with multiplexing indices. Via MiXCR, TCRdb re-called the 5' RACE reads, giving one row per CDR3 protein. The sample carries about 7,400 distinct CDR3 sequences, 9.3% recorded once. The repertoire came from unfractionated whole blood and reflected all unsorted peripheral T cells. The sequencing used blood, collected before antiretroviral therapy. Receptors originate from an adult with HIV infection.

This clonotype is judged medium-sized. CDR3 DNA: TGTGCCAGCAGAACCACTCAGGGCTTGATGGAGACTGAAGCTTTCTTT. This sequence encodes CASRTTQGLMETEAFF. The chain has TRBV27 and TRBJ1-1; D is perhaps TRBD1 (5 bases). The CDR3 spans 16 residues. V was clipped by 6 bases and J by 5 bases, with 22 bases between them. The V gene's germline CDR1 is MNHEY and CDR2 SMNVEV (reference sequence).

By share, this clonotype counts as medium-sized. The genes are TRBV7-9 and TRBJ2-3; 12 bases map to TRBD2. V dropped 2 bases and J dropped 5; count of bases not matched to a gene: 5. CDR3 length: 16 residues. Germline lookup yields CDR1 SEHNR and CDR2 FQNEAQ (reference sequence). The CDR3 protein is CASSLTSGGQGDTQYF. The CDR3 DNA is TGTGCCAGCAGCTTAACTAGCGGGGGGCAGGGAGATACGCAGTATTTT. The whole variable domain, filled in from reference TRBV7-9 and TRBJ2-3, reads DTGVSQNPRHKITKRGQNVTFRCDPISEHNRLYWYRQTLGQGPEFLTYFQNEAQLEKSRLLSDRFSAERPKGSFSTLEIQRTEQGDSAMYLCASSLTSGGQGDTQYFGPGTRLTVL.

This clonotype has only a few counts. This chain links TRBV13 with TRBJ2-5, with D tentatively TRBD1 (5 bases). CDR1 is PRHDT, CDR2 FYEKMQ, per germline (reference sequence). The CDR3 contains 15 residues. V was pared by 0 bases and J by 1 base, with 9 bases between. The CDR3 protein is CASSLGGQGQETQYF. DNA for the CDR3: TGTGCCAGCAGCTTAGGTGGGCAGGGCCAAGAGACCCAGTACTTC.

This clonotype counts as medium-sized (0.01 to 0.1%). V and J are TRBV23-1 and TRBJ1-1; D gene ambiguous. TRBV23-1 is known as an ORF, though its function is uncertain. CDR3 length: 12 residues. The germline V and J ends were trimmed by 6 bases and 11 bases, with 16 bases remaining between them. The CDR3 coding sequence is TGCGCCAGCAGCTTCAACGGGCAGGCGGCTTTCTTT. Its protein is CASSFNGQAAFF.

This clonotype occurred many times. As DNA, the CDR3 is TGTGCCAGCAGCCGGCAGGGAAAAGGCAATCAGCCCCAGCATTTT. Translated, it gives CASSRQGKGNQPQHF. The chain recombines TRBV7-2 with TRBJ1-5, with D possibly TRBD1 on 5 matching bases. V lost 5 bases to trimming and J lost 2 bases, with 13 bases between them. Germline V gene data show CDR1 as SGHTA and CDR2 as FQGNSA. The CDR3 runs to 15 residues. The full variable domain, rest sourced from reference TRBV7-2 and TRBJ1-5, is GAGVSQSPSNKVTEKGKDVELRCDPISGHTALYWYRQSLGQGLEFLIYFQGNSAPDKSGLPSDRFSAERTGGSVSTLTIQRTQQEDSAVYLCASSRQGKGNQPQHFGDGTRLSIL.

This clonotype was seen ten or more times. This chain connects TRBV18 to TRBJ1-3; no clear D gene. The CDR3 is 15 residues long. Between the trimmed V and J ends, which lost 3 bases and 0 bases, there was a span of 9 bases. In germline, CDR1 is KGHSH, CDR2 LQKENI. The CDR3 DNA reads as TGTGCCAGCTCACCGGCAGCGAGCTCTGGAAACACCATATATTTT. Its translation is CASSPAASSGNTIYF.

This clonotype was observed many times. Written as DNA, the CDR3 is TGTGCCAGTAGTATACGTTACCAGATGACTGAAGCTTTCTTT. Translating gives CASSIRYQMTEAFF. The V call is TRBV19, the J call TRBJ1-1; D remains ambiguous. Looked up from germline, CDR1 is LNHDA and CDR2 is SQIVND (reference sequence). With 2 bases removed from V and 5 bases from J, the gap between germline ends came to 12 bases. This CDR3 contains 14 residues.

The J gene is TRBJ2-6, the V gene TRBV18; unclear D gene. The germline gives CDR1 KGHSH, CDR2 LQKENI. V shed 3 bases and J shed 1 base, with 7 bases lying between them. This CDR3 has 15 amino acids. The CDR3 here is CASSPELSGANVLTF. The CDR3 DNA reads TGTGCCAGCTCACCTGAATTATCTGGGGCCAACGTCCTGACTTTC.

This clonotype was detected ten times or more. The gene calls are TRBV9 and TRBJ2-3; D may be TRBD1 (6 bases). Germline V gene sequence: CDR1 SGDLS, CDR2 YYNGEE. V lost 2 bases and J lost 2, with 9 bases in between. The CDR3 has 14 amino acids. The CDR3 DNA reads TGTGCCAGCAGCGTGGACAGCTTCACAGATACGCAGTATTTT. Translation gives CASSVDSFTDTQYF.

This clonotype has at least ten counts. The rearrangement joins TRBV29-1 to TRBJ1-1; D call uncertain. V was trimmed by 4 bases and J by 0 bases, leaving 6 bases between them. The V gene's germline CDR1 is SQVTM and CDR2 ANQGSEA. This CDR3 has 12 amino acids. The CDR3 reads CSVGGMNTEAFF. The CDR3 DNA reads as TGCAGCGTTGGGGGAATGAACACTGAAGCTTTCTTT.

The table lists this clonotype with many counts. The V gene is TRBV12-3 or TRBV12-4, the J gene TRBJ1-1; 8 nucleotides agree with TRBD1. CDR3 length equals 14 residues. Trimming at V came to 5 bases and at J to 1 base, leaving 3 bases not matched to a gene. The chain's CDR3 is CASSPTGGNTEAFF. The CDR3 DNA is TGTGCCAGCAGTCCCACAGGGGGGAACACTGAAGCTTTCTTT.

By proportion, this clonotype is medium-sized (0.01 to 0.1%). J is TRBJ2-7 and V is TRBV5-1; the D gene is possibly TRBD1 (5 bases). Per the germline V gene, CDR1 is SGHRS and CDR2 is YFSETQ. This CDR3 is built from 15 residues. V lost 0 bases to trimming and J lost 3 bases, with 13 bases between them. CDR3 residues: CASSLDQGPFYEQYF. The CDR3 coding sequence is TGCGCCAGCAGCTTGGACCAGGGCCCCTTCTACGAGCAGTACTTC.

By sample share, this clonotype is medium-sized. The CDR3 sequence: CASRTIGTDTQYF. The CDR3 DNA reads as TGTGCCAGCCGGACGATTGGCACAGATACGCAGTATTTT. V is TRBV6-1 and J is TRBJ2-3; D call uncertain. The germline V gene has CDR1 MNHNS and CDR2 SASEGT. Trimming removed 8 bases from V and 1 base from J, with 10 bases in between. The CDR3 runs 13 residues.

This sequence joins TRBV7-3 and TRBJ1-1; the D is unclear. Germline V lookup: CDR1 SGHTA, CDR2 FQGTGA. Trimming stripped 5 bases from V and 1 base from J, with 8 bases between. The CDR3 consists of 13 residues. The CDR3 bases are TGTGCCAGCAGCCCTACATCGAACACTGAAGCTTTCTTT. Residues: CASSPTSNTEAFF.

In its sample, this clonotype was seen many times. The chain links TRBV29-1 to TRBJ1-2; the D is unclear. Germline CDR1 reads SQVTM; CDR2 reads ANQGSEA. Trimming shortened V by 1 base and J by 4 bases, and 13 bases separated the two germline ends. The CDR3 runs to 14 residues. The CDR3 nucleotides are TGCAGCGTTGAAGCCCCCGGACGGTTCTATGGCTACACCTTC. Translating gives CSVEAPGRFYGYTF. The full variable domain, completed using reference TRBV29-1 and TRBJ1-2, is SAVISQKPSRDICQRGTSLTIQCQVDSQVTMMFWYRQQPGQSLTLIATANQGSEATYESGFVIDKFPISRPNLTFSTLTVSNMSPEDSSIYLCSVEAPGRFYGYTFGSGTRLTVV.

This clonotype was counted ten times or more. CDR3 amino acids: CASSNQREQYF. CDR3 coding DNA: TGTGCCAGCAGCAACCAGCGGGAGCAGTACTTC. The chain carries TRBV7-2 and TRBJ2-7; a weak D match, TRBD2 (5 bases). Trimming took 5 bases from V and 7 from J, leaving 9 bases between them. The CDR3 contains 11 residues. CDR1 is SGHTA, CDR2 FQGNSA, per germline.

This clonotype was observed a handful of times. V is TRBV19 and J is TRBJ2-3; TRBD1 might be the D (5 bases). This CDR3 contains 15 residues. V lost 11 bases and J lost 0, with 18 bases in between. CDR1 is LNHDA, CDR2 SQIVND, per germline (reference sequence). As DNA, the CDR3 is TGTGCCGGACCTACTCAGGGTCCTAGCACAGATACGCAGTATTTT. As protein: CAGPTQGPSTDTQYF.

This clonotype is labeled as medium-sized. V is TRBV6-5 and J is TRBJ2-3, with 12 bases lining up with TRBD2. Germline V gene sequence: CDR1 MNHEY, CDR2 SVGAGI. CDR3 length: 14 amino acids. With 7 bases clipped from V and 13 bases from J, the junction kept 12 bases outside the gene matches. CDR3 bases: TGTGCCAGCACCCGACCCGGGCTAGCGGGGGGGGAGTATTTT. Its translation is CASTRPGLAGGEYF.

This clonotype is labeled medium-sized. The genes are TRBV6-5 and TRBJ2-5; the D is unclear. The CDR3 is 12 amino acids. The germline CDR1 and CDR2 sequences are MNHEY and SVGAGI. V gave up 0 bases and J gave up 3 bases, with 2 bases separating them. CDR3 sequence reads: CASSYSKETQYF. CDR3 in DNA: TGTGCCAGCAGTTACTCGAAAGAGACCCAGTACTTC.

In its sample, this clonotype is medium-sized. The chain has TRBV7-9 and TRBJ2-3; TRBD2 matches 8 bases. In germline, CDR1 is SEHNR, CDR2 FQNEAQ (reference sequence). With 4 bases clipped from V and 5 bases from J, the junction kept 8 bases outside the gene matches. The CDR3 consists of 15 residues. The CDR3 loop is CASSSLAGMIDTQYF. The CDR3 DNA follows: TGTGCCAGCAGCTCGCTAGCGGGTATGATAGATACGCAGTATTTT.

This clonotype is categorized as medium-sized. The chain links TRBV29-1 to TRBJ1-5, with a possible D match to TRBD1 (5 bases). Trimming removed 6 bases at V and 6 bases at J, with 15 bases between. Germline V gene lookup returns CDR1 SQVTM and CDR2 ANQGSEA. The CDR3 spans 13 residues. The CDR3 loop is CSVRRGEGQPQHF. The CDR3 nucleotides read TGCAGCGTGCGTAGGGGAGAGGGTCAGCCCCAGCATTTT.